This is a list of T cell receptor beta chains from one sample in a study of blood T cell repertoires in COVID-19. Libraries were prepared by immunoSEQ multiplex PCR; TCRdb keeps only in-frame clonotypes and omits some of them. Among about 110,000 clones listed, about four fifths were seen once. Material: peripheral blood. The receptors derive from a woman in her 70s with acute or convalescent COVID-19. The CDR3 runs from the conserved cysteine through the conserved F or W. A D gene is named only where the DNA matches it firmly. Size is omitted from some rows. Given values are once, few, many or a class for expanded clones.

v_call	d_call	j_call	clone_size	cdr3_aa
TRBV5-6	NA	TRBJ2-1	NA	CASSFDGPYNEQFF
TRBV7-2	TRBD2	TRBJ2-1	NA	CASSLAPPASGLYNEQFF
TRBV10-3	NA	TRBJ1-5	NA	CAISPGLGIQPQHF
TRBV7-9	NA	TRBJ2-2	NA	CASRRDFTGELFF
TRBV19	TRBD1	TRBJ1-5	NA	CASSPDRVVHNQPQHF
TRBV7-8	TRBD1	TRBJ1-4	NA	CASSLVVGTVNEKLFF
TRBV7-8	NA	TRBJ1-2	NA	CASSLNGEMVLYGYTF
TRBV4-1	TRBD2	TRBJ2-2	NA	CASSQGLAGPFTGELFF
TRBV2	TRBD1	TRBJ1-1	NA	CASSEYAGGLEAFF
TRBV6-5	TRBD1	TRBJ1-1	NA	CASSPQGAGEAFF
TRBV4-1	NA	TRBJ1-2	NA	CASSQDNYGYTF
TRBV7-2	TRBD2	TRBJ2-2	NA	CASSLHSGGASAGELFF
TRBV7-9	TRBD2	TRBJ2-1	NA	CASSASGGGNEQFF
TRBV27	NA	TRBJ1-6	NA	CASSFAGAGGNSPLHF
TRBV28	NA	TRBJ2-2	NA	CAGQDYANTGELFF
TRBV5-6	TRBD1	TRBJ1-2	NA	CASSLWTGGAVYGYTF
TRBV11-2	NA	TRBJ2-3	NA	CASSFQGRTDTQYF
TRBV7-9	TRBD2	TRBJ2-1	NA	CASSPRQTSGYNEQFF
TRBV18	NA	TRBJ2-2	NA	CASSPMRGGTGELFF
TRBV30	NA	TRBJ1-4	NA	CAWSLGGIEEKLFF
TRBV27	TRBD1	TRBJ1-3	once	CASSLQGISGNTIYF
TRBV11-2	TRBD2	TRBJ2-5	NA	CASSTNPSGEETQYF
TRBV5-1	NA	TRBJ2-2	NA	CASSADTASGLSGKTGELFF
TRBV6-5	TRBD1	TRBJ1-4	NA	CASSRTGDWQKLFF
TRBV4-3	TRBD2	TRBJ2-3	NA	CASSQVRGGSTDTQYF
TRBV7-9	NA	TRBJ2-3	NA	CASSLALGADTQYF
TRBV9	TRBD2	TRBJ2-1	NA	CASSAGTSSVNEQFF
TRBV18	TRBD2	TRBJ2-3	NA	CASSLAGGSTDTQYF
TRBV4-3	NA	TRBJ1-1	once	CASSQSRAATEAFF
TRBV6-1	TRBD1	TRBJ1-2	NA	CASSERPGGTGAPSYGYTF
TRBV3-1/TRBV3-2	TRBD1	TRBJ1-5	NA	CASSQEGQGAPRGQPQHF
TRBV9	NA	TRBJ1-3	NA	CASSVNGFAGIYF
TRBV7-2	TRBD1	TRBJ2-5	NA	CASSLIGSGTGRETQYF
TRBV19	NA	TRBJ2-3	NA	CASSATGTDTQYF
TRBV2	NA	TRBJ2-1	NA	CASSARWNEQFF
TRBV3-1/TRBV3-2	TRBD1	TRBJ1-2	NA	CASSQEDRGVYGYTF
TRBV19	TRBD1	TRBJ1-2	NA	CASRGKGAGYGYTF
TRBV12-3/TRBV12-4	NA	TRBJ1-1	NA	CASSLQLNTEAFF
TRBV9	NA	TRBJ1-1	NA	CASSPQFTYTEAFF
TRBV7-9	TRBD1	TRBJ2-3	NA	CASSSLRTGPSTDTQYF
TRBV5-5	TRBD1	TRBJ1-5	NA	CASSLELNRGYQPQHF
TRBV19	NA	TRBJ2-7	NA	CASTSRPPYEQYF
TRBV19	NA	TRBJ1-1	NA	CASSGMGALNTEAFF
TRBV4-3	NA	TRBJ1-2	NA	CASSPSQDSNYGYTF
TRBV2	NA	TRBJ1-1	NA	CASSKDNINTEAFF
TRBV5-6	NA	TRBJ1-1	NA	CASSQTPGNTEAFF